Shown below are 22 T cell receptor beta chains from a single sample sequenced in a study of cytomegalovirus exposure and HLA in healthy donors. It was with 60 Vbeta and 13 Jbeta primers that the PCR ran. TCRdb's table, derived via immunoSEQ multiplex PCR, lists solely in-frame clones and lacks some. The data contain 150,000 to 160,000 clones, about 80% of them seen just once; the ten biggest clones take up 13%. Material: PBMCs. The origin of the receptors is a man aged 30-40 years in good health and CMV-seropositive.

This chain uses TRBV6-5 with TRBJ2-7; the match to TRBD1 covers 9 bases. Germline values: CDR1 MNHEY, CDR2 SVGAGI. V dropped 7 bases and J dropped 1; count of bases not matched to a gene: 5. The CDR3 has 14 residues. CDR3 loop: CASTADRGSYEQYF. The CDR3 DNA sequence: TGTGCCAGCACCGCGGACAGGGGATCCTACGAGCAGTACTTC.

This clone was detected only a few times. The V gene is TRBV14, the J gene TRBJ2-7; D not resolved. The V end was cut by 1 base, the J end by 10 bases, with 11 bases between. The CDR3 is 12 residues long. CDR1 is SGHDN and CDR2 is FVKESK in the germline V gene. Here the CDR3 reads CASSQVNSQQYF. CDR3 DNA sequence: TGTGCCAGCAGCCAAGTTAACAGCCAACAGTACTTC.

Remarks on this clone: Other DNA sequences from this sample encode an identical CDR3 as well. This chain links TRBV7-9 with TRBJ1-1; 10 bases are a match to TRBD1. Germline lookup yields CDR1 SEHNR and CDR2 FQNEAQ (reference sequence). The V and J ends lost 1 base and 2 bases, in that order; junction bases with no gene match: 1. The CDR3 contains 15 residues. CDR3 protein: CASSLETGGNTEAFF. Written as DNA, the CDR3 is TGTGCCAGCAGCTTAGAGACAGGGGGCAACACTGAAGCTTTCTTT.

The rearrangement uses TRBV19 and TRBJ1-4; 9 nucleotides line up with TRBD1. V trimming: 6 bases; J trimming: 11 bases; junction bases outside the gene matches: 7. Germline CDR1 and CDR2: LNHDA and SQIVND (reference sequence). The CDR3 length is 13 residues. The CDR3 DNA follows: TGTGCCAGTAGCAATAACAGGGGGCTGAAACTGTTTTTT. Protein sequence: CASSNNRGLKLFF.

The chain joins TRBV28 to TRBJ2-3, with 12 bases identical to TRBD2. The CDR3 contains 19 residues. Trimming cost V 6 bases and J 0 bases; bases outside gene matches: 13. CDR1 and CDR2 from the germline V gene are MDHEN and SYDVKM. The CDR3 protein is CASSTHRLAGGSSTDTQYF. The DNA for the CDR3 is TGTGCCAGCAGCACCCACCGCCTAGCGGGAGGGTCTAGCACAGATACGCAGTATTTT.

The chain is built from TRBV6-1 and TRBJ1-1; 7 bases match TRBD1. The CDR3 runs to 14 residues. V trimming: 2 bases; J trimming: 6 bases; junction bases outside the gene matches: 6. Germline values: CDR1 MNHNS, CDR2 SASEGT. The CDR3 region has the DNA TGTGCCAGCAGTGAAAGTTTCAGGGGGTCTGAAGCTTTCTTT. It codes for CASSESFRGSEAFF.

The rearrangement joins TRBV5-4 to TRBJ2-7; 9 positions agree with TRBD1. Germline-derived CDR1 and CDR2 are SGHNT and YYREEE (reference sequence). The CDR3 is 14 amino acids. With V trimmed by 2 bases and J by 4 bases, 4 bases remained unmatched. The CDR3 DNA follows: TGTGCCAGCAGCTTAGGGACAGGGCGGTACGAGCAGTACTTC. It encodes CASSLGTGRYEQYF. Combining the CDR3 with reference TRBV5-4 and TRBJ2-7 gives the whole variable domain ETGVTQSPTHLIKTRGQQVTLRCSSQSGHNTVSWYQQALGQGPQFIFQYYREEENGRGNFPPRFSGLQFPNYSSELNVNALELDDSALYLCASSLGTGRYEQYFGPGTRLTVT.

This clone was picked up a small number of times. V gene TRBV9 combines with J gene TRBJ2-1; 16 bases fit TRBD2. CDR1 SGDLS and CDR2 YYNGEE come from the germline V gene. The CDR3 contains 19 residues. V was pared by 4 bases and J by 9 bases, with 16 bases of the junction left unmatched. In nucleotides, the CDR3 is TGTGCCAGCAGCCTCCACAGATCCCCGGGACTAGCGGGAGGGGGTGAGCAGTTCTTC. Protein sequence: CASSLHRSPGLAGGGEQFF.

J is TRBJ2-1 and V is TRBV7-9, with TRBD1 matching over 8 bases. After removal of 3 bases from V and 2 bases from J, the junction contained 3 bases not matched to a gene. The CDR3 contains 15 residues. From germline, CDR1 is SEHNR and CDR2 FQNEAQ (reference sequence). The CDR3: CASSFRQGTYNEQFF. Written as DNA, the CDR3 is TGTGCCAGCAGCTTCCGACAGGGGACCTACAATGAGCAGTTCTTC. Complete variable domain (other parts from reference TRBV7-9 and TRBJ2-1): DTGVSQNPRHKITKRGQNVTFRCDPISEHNRLYWYRQTLGQGPEFLTYFQNEAQLEKSRLLSDRFSAERPKGSFSTLEIQRTEQGDSAMYLCASSFRQGTYNEQFFGPGTRLTVL.

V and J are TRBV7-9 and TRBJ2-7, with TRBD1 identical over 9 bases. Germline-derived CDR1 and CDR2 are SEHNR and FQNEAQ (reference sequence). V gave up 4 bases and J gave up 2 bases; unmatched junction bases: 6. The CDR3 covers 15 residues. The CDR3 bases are TGTGCCAGCAGCTCCGTAAACAGGGGGCCCTACGAGCAGTACTTC. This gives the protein CASSSVNRGPYEQYF.

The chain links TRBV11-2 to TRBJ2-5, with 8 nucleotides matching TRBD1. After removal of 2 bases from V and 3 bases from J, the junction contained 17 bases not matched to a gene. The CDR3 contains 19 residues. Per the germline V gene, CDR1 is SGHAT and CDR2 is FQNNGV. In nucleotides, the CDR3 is TGTGCCAGCAGCTTAACCTCGCTGGGGGACAGGCGGATTAAAGAGACCCAGTACTTC. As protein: CASSLTSLGDRRIKETQYF.

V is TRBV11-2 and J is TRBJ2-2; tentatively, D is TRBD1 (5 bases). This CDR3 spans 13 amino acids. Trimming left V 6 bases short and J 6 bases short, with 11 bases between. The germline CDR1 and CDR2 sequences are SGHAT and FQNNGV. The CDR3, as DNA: TGTGCCAGCAGTCTCAAAGGGGCCGGGGAGCTGTTTTTT. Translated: CASSLKGAGELFF.

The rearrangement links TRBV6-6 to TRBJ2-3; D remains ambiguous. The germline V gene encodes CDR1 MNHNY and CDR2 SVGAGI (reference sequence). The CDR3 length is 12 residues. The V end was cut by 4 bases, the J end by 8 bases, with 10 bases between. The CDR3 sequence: CASSLDRSTQYF. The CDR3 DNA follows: TGTGCCAGCAGTTTGGATAGGAGTACGCAGTATTTT.

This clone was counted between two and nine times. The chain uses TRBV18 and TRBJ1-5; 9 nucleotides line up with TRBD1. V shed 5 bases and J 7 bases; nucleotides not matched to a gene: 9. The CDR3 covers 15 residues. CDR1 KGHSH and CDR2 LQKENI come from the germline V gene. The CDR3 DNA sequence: TGTGCCAGCTCAAGCGACACAGGGGGCCAACAGCCCCAGCATTTT. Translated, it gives CASSSDTGGQQPQHF.

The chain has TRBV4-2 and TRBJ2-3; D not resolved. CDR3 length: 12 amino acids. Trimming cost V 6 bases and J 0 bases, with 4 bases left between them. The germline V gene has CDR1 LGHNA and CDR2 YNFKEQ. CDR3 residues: CASRASTDTQYF. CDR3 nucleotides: TGTGCCAGCAGGGCTAGCACAGATACGCAGTATTTT.

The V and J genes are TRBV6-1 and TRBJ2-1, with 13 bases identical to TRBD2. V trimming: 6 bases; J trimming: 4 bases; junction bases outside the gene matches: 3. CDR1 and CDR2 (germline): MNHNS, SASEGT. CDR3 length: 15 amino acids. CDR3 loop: CASSLTSGGYNEQFF. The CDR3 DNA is TGTGCCAGCAGCCTGACTAGCGGGGGGTACAATGAGCAGTTCTTC.

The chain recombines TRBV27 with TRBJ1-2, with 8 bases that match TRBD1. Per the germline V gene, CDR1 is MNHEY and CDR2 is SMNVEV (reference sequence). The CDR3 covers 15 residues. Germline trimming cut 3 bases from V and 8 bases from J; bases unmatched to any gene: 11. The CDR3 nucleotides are TGTGCCAGCAGTTTGGGTACGACAGGGGCAGAGGGCTACACCTTC. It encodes CASSLGTTGAEGYTF.

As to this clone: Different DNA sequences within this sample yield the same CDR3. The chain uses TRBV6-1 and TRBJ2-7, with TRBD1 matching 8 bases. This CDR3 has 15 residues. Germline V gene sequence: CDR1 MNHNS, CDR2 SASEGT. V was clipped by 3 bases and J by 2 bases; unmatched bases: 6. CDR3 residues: CASSERDRLPYEQYF. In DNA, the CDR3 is TGTGCCAGCAGTGAGCGGGACAGGCTCCCCTACGAGCAGTACTTC.

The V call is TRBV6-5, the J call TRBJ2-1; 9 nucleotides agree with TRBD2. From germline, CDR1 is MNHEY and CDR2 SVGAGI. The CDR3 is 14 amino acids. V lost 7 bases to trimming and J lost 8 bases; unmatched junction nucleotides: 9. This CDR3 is CASKVDSGSYEQFF. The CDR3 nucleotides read TGTGCCAGCAAGGTTGATAGCGGGAGCTATGAGCAGTTCTTC.

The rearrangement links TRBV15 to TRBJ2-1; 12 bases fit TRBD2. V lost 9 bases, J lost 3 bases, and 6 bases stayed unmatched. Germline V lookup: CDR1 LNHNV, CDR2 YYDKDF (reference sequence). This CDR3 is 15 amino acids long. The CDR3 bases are TGTGCCACTAGACTAGCGGGAGATCGCTACAATGAGCAGTTCTTC. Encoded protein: CATRLAGDRYNEQFF.

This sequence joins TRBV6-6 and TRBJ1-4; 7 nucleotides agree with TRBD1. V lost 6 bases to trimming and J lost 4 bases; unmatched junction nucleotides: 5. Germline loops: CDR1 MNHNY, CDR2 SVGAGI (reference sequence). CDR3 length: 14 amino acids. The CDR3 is CASRTRDSNEKLFF. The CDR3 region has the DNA TGTGCCAGCAGGACACGGGACAGTAATGAAAAACTGTTTTTT.

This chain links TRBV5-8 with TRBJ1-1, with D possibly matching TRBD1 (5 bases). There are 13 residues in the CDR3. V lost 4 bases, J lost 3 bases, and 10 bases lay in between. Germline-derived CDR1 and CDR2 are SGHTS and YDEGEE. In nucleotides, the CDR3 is TGTGCCAGCAGCCCCAGACAGTACACTGAAGCTTTCTTT. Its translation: CASSPRQYTEAFF.